This entry lists 26 T cell receptor beta chains sequenced from one sample in a study of glioma-infiltrating T cells (dated by TCRdb to the mid-2010s). The run used an Illumina MiSeq. TCR alpha and beta CDR3 regions were amplified with the iRepertoire nested amplicon-rescue multiplex PCR (arm-PCR) platform from RNA. Clones were called with MiXCR by TCRdb after fastp trimmed the public reads at Q25, and only in-frame beta chains were retained. Each entry is one CDR3 protein sequence, shown with its most common DNA and genes. For this sample the table gives about 99,000 distinct CDR3 sequences, of which about 30% were detected only once. In total, the top ten clones hold 40% to 45% of the sample. Material: glioma tissue, nonneoplastic brain tissue, or PBMCs (not recorded which). All receptors derive from a human donor with low-grade glioma or glioblastoma, undergoing nonglioma brain surgery, or in good health (not recorded which).

Worth noting for this clonotype: A much larger clone lies one base from this, so it may be a read error. The V gene is TRBV20-1, the J gene TRBJ2-7; the D gene is possibly TRBD1 (6 bases). This CDR3 is built from 14 residues. From germline, CDR1 is DFQATT and CDR2 SNEGSKA (reference sequence). Trimming shortened V by 4 bases and J by 2 bases, and 15 bases separated the two germline ends. CDR3 loop: CSATPGHIPYEQYF. The CDR3 DNA is TGCAGTGCTACACCGGGACATATACCCTACGAGCAGTACTTC.

This clonotype was recorded at least ten times. The junction departs from the called germline gene at one end, perhaps through a read error. This sequence joins TRBV28 and TRBJ1-5, with 7 bases matching TRBD1. The CDR3 runs to 14 residues. The germline gives CDR1 MDHEN, CDR2 SYDVKM. CDR3 region: CASSLGQGNQPQHF. CDR3 DNA: TGCGCCAGCAGCCTTGGACAGGGCAATCAGCCCCAGCATTTT.

This clonotype was detected many times. V is TRBV12-3 or TRBV12-4 and J is TRBJ1-1; D not certain. Trimming left V 4 bases short and J 1 base short, with 7 bases between. The CDR3 is made up of 13 amino acids. The CDR3 protein is CASSYLGNTEAFF. The CDR3 DNA follows: TGTGCCAGCAGTTACTTGGGGAACACTGAAGCTTTCTTT.

In this sample, this clonotype turned up many times. This sequence joins TRBV19 and TRBJ2-7; D ambiguous. Between the trimmed V and J ends, which lost 3 bases and 3 bases, there was a span of 12 bases. The CDR3 spans 14 residues. The germline CDR1 and CDR2 sequences are LNHDA and SQIVND (reference sequence). Here the CDR3 reads CASSISLGIYEQYF. DNA for the CDR3: TGTGCCAGTAGTATTTCTTTGGGGATCTACGAGCAGTACTTC.

This sequence joins TRBV10-3 and TRBJ2-3, with D tentatively TRBD2 (6 bases). From germline, CDR1 is ENHRY and CDR2 SYGVKD. The CDR3 covers 13 residues. V lost 7 bases and J lost 4, with 12 bases in between. For the CDR3, the DNA is TGTGCCATCAAGACAGCTAGCGCAGATACGCAGTATTTT. It encodes CAIKTASADTQYF.

About this clonotype: Mismatch with germline at one junction end may stem from a read error. The CDR3 DNA follows: TGTGCCACCAGTGATTTACCCGGGACAGGGGAGACCAAGTACTTC. This sequence encodes CATSDLPGTGETKYF. The chain uses TRBV24-1 and TRBJ2-5; 10 positions match TRBD1. CDR1 and CDR2 (germline): KGHDR, SFDVKD. The CDR3 has 15 residues.

This clonotype was found a few times. This chain uses TRBV19 with TRBJ2-3; D gene uncertain. Germline V CDR1 and CDR2: LNHDA, SQIVND (reference sequence). Trimming took 3 bases from V and 3 from J, leaving 7 bases between them. The CDR3 consists of 13 residues. As DNA, the CDR3 is TGTGCCAGTAGTATGGCTGATACAGATACGCAGTATTTT. Encoded protein: CASSMADTDTQYF.

This clonotype was seen more than once but under ten times. This rearrangement joins TRBV7-2 to TRBJ2-5; D not certain. Trimming left V 1 base short and J 0 bases short, with 12 bases between. Germline CDR1 is SGHTA and CDR2 is FQGNSA. The CDR3 is 16 residues long. The chain's CDR3 is CASSLGLLTYQETQYF. The CDR3 coding sequence is TGTGCCAGCAGCTTAGGCCTCTTAACGTACCAAGAGACCCAGTACTTC. Drawing the rest from reference TRBV7-2 and TRBJ2-5, the complete variable domain is GAGVSQSPSNKVTEKGKDVELRCDPISGHTALYWYRQSLGQGLEFLIYFQGNSAPDKSGLPSDRFSAERTGGSVSTLTIQRTQQEDSAVYLCASSLGLLTYQETQYFGPGTRLLVL.

The rearrangement links TRBV7-2 to TRBJ2-2; no definite D call. V lost 5 bases to trimming and J lost 2 bases, with 12 bases between them. Germline V gives CDR1 SGHTA, CDR2 FQGNSA. The CDR3 totals 15 residues. CDR3: CASSPNSHNTGELFF. The CDR3 DNA is TGTGCCAGCAGCCCAAATAGCCACAACACCGGGGAGCTGTTTTTT.

This clonotype was observed at least ten times. This sequence joins TRBV20-1 and TRBJ1-1, with D maybe TRBD1 (6 bases). The CDR3 has 16 residues. Trimming took 6 bases from V and 1 from J, leaving 21 bases between them. From germline, CDR1 is DFQATT and CDR2 SNEGSKA (reference sequence). The CDR3 sequence is CSASGQGKAPNTEAFF. CDR3 DNA: TGCAGTGCCAGTGGTCAGGGGAAGGCGCCGAACACTGAAGCTTTCTTT.

The V call is TRBV18, the J call TRBJ1-2; 8 positions agree with TRBD1. The ends lost 3 bases at V and 4 bases at J; junction bases unmatched: 10. CDR3 length: 16 residues. Germline values: CDR1 KGHSH, CDR2 LQKENI. CDR3 loop: CASSPLPGQESYGYTF. CDR3 nucleotides: TGTGCCAGCTCACCGCTTCCGGGACAGGAATCCTATGGCTACACCTTC.

This clonotype was counted ten times or more. The CDR3 nucleotides are TGTGCCAGCAGCCCCTCATCGGGGGGGCACTATGGCTACACCTTC. This encodes CASSPSSGGHYGYTF. The chain uses TRBV7-6 and TRBJ1-2; weak D call: TRBD1 (6 bases). Germline lookup yields CDR1 SGHVS and CDR2 FNYEAQ. The CDR3 totals 15 residues. Trimming removed 5 bases at V and 3 bases at J, with 16 bases between.

This clonotype was detected only a few times. The V and J genes are TRBV12-3 or TRBV12-4 and TRBJ1-5; no firm D call. The CDR3 runs 14 residues. The germline V and J ends were trimmed by 1 base and 9 bases, with 13 bases remaining between them. The CDR3 sequence is CASSLGEVLTPQHF. CDR3 coding DNA: TGTGCCAGCAGTTTAGGGGAGGTTCTTACGCCCCAGCATTTT.

At least ten counts were recorded for this clonotype. The chain uses TRBV6-1 and TRBJ1-5; D remains ambiguous. Per the germline V gene, CDR1 is MNHNS and CDR2 is SASEGT. The CDR3 totals 12 residues. Trimming removed 5 bases from V and 3 bases from J, with 5 bases in between. Here the CDR3 DNA reads TGTGCCAGCAGTTTTGCCAATCAGCCCCAGCATTTT. This encodes CASSFANQPQHF.

The V and J genes are TRBV28 and TRBJ1-1; D is uncertain. Trimming cost V 1 base and J 3 bases, with 9 bases left between them. From germline, CDR1 is MDHEN and CDR2 SYDVKM. The CDR3 runs to 14 residues. CDR3 loop: CASSLFTGDTEAFF. DNA for the CDR3: TGTGCCAGCAGTTTATTCACCGGGGACACTGAAGCTTTCTTT.

J is TRBJ1-1 and V is TRBV5-1, with unresolved D. Trimming left V 0 bases short and J 6 bases short, with 9 bases between. This CDR3 region has 13 residues. In germline, CDR1 is SGHRS, CDR2 YFSETQ. The DNA of the CDR3 is TGCGCCAGCAGCTTGGCGTTCGGTGCTGAAGCTTTCTTT. The encoded protein is CASSLAFGAEAFF.

The chain is built from TRBV19 and TRBJ1-1; D possibly corresponds to TRBD1 (6 bases). The CDR3 is 13 amino acids. CDR1 is LNHDA and CDR2 is SQIVND in the germline V gene (reference sequence). Trimming shortened V by 7 bases and J by 1 base, and 10 bases separated the two germline ends. Here the CDR3 reads CASMQGRNTEAFF. CDR3 bases: TGTGCCAGTATGCAGGGGCGGAACACTGAAGCTTTCTTT.

In its sample, this clonotype was seen a few times. The rearrangement uses TRBV5-1 and TRBJ1-1; D unresolved. V was cut by 5 bases and J by 0 bases, with 8 bases left in between. CDR3 length: 13 amino acids. Germline assignment: CDR1 SGHRS and CDR2 YFSETQ. The CDR3 region is CASSGQMNTEAFF. The DNA for the CDR3 is TGCGCCAGCAGTGGGCAGATGAACACTGAAGCTTTCTTT.

This chain connects TRBV3-1 to TRBJ2-5, with 14 bases that match TRBD2. With 3 bases clipped from V and 1 base from J, the junction kept 7 bases outside the gene matches. Germline assignment: CDR1 LGHDT and CDR2 YNNKEL (reference sequence). This CDR3 has 18 amino acids. The CDR3 sequence: CASSHGTSGGAGQETQYF. The DNA of the CDR3 is TGTGCCAGCAGCCACGGGACTAGCGGGGGAGCTGGCCAAGAGACCCAGTACTTC.

In the case of this clonotype: This may arise from a read error, as a much more abundant clone is one base away. V usage is TRBV28 and J usage is TRBJ1-5, with a weak D call TRBD1 (6 bases). This CDR3 region has 13 residues. Germline V gene lookup returns CDR1 MDHEN and CDR2 SYDVKM. Trimming took off 5 bases at V and 3 bases at J, with 8 bases between the two ends. The CDR3: CASSRDINQPQHF. In nucleotides, the CDR3 is TGTGCCAGCAGTCGGGACATCAATCAGCCCCAGCATTTT.

This clonotype appeared a few times. The J gene is TRBJ1-1, the V gene TRBV18; D uncertain. Trimming took 0 bases from V and 4 from J, leaving 6 bases between them. The CDR3 is 13 amino acids. Germline assignment: CDR1 KGHSH and CDR2 LQKENI. The CDR3 DNA is TGTGCCAGCTCACCACCGGCCCCCACTGAAGCTTTCTTT. The encoded protein is CASSPPAPTEAFF. Full variable domain (missing parts from reference TRBV18 and TRBJ1-1): NAGVMQNPRHLVRRRGQEARLRCSPMKGHSHVYWYRQLPEEGLKFMVYLQKENIIDESGMPKERFSAEFPKEGPSILRIQQVVRGDSAAYFCASSPPAPTEAFFGQGTRLTVV.

This clonotype was counted at least ten times. The chain carries TRBV28 and TRBJ1-2; 9 bases are a match to TRBD1. Looked up from germline, CDR1 is MDHEN and CDR2 is SYDVKM. V trimming: 4 bases; J trimming: 3 bases; junction bases outside the gene matches: 6. The CDR3 contains 15 residues. The CDR3 protein is CASSSGQGIDYGYTF. DNA of the CDR3: TGTGCCAGCAGTTCCGGACAGGGGATAGACTATGGCTACACCTTC.

This clonotype was found a few times. This sequence joins TRBV12-3 or TRBV12-4 and TRBJ2-3; possibly TRBD2 for D (5 bases). Trimming removed 8 bases at V and 6 bases at J, with 12 bases between. CDR3 size: 12 residues. CDR3 nucleotides: TGTGCCAGCGCCTCTAGCTCGGATACGCAGTATTTT. The encoded protein is CASASSSDTQYF.

This clonotype was recorded a few times. The chain employs TRBV2 and TRBJ2-7; D is uncertain. Trimming pared 1 base from V and 2 bases from J, leaving 9 bases between. This CDR3 comprises 14 residues. The germline V gene encodes CDR1 SNHLY and CDR2 FYNNEI. The CDR3, as DNA: TGTGCCAGCAGTGAAGGGAGACTTCCCTACGAGCAGTACTTC. It translates to CASSEGRLPYEQYF.

At least ten counts were recorded for this clonotype. V usage is TRBV3-1 and J usage is TRBJ2-7; no definite D call. The V and J ends lost 0 bases and 2 bases respectively, with 8 bases between them. The germline V gene has CDR1 LGHDT and CDR2 YNNKEL (reference sequence). The CDR3 has 14 residues. CDR3 region: CASSQDRRPYEQYF. For the CDR3, the DNA is TGTGCCAGCAGCCAAGACAGGAGACCCTACGAGCAGTACTTC.

This chain joins TRBV28 and TRBJ2-6; no clear D. The V end was cut by 6 bases, the J end by 4 bases, with 7 bases between. CDR3 length: 13 amino acids. Looked up from germline, CDR1 is MDHEN and CDR2 is SYDVKM. The CDR3 region has the DNA TGTGCCAGCAGCCCAATGGGGGCCAACGTCCTGACTTTC. Translating gives CASSPMGANVLTF.